Described below is a single TCR beta chain sequence and its context. The antigen is unknown. The CDR3 covers 15 residues. V was pared by 6 bases and J by 2 bases, with 10 bases of the junction left unmatched. Germline values: CDR1 SGHRS, CDR2 YFSETQ. The input was 450 to 550 ng total RNA; TCR beta cDNA was made from it with a constant-region primer. Construction of TCR beta libraries relied on three successive nested multiplex PCR rounds employing slightly modified ARM-PCR. TRBV1-TRBV30 forward and Cbeta reverse primers drove the first two roughly 10-cycle rounds. Each CDR3 protein gets one entry after TCRdb re-called the multiplex PCR reads with MiXCR. The data hold roughly 100,000 distinct CDR3 sequences, with roughly 85% observed a single time. Between 20 and 30 mg of unsorted bulk tissue served as the source from which RNA and DNA were co-extracted. Tumor samples all exceeded 75% viable tumor cells.

The sample comes from a study of tumor-infiltrating lymphocytes in primary liver carcinoma. Findings and limits, study-wide: Pairs comparing tumor with adjacent tissue or blood overlapped less than pairs drawn from tumor regions.

The TCR sequence derives from a man aged 40-55 years with primary liver carcinoma and hepatitis B virus infection. The sequenced material came from liver tumor tissue from sampling region 3. The subset denotes: tumor region T3, left-lateral pole. This rearrangement joins TRBV5-1 to TRBJ1-1, with 7 nucleotides matching TRBD1. The CDR3 DNA is TGCGCCAGCAACGCCTTGACAGGGAGCAACACTGAAGCTTTCTTT. Amino acids: CASNALTGSNTEAFF.